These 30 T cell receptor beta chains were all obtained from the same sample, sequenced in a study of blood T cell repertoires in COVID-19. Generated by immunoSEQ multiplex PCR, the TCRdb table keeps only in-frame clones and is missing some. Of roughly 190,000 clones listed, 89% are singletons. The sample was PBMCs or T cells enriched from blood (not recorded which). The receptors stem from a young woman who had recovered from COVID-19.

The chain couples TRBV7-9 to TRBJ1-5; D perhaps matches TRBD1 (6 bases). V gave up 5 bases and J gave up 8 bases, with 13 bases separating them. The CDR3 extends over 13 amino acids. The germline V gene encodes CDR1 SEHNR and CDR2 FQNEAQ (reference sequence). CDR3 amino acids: CASSLQGREPQHF. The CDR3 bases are TGTGCCAGCAGCCTACAGGGTCGGGAGCCCCAGCATTTT. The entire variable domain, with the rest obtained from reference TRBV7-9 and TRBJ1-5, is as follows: DTGVSQNPRHKITKRGQNVTFRCDPISEHNRLYWYRQTLGQGPEFLTYFQNEAQLEKSRLLSDRFSAERPKGSFSTLEIQRTEQGDSAMYLCASSLQGREPQHFGDGTRLSIL.

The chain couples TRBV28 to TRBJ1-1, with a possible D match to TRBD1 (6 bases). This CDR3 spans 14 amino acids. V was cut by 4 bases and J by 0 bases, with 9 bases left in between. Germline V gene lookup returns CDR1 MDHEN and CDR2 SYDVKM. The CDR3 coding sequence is TGTGCCAGCAGTTGGGACAACCTGAACACTGAAGCTTTCTTT. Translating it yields CASSWDNLNTEAFF.

For the CDR3, the DNA is TGTGCCAGCAGCCATCAGACAGGGTTGGACGGCTACACCTTC. Amino acid sequence: CASSHQTGLDGYTF. The rearrangement links TRBV6-5 to TRBJ1-2; 7 bases align to TRBD1. Germline V gene data show CDR1 as MNHEY and CDR2 as SVGAGI. CDR3 size: 14 residues. The V and J ends lost 6 bases and 8 bases, in that order; junction bases with no gene match: 12.

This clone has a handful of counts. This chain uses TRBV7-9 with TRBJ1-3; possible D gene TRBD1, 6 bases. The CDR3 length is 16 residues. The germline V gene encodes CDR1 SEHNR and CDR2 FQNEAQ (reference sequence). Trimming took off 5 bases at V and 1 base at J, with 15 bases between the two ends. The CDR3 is CASSPRDTASGNTIYF. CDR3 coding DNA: TGTGCCAGCAGCCCCCGGGACACGGCTTCTGGAAACACCATATATTTT.

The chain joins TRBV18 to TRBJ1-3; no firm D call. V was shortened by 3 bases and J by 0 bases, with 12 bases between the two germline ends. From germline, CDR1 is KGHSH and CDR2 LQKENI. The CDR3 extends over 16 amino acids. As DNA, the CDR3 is TGTGCCAGCTCACCCCTCGACGGGAGCTCTGGAAACACCATATATTTT. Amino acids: CASSPLDGSSGNTIYF.

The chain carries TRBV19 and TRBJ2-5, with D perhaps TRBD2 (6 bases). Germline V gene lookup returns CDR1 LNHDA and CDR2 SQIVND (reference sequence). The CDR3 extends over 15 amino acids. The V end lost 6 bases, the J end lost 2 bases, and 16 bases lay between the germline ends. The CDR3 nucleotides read TGTGCCAGTAGCCAAGGAGGGGACCGTCAAGAGACCCAGTACTTC. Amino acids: CASSQGGDRQETQYF.

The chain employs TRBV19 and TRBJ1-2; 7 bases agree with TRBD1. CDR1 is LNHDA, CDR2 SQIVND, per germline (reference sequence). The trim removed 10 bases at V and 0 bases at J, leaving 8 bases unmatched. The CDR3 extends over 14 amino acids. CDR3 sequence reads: CATRDRSSNYGYTF. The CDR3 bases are TGTGCCACCAGGGACAGATCTTCTAACTATGGCTACACCTTC.

This chain's CDR3 is CASSSRERTGELFF. In DNA form, the CDR3 reads TGTGCCAGCAGCTCTAGGGAGCGCACCGGGGAGCTGTTTTTT. The chain links TRBV7-2 to TRBJ2-2, with D possibly TRBD2 on 5 matching bases. V was shortened by 4 bases and J by 4 bases, with 10 bases between the two germline ends. The CDR3 runs 14 residues. Germline CDR1 is SGHTA and CDR2 is FQGNSA.

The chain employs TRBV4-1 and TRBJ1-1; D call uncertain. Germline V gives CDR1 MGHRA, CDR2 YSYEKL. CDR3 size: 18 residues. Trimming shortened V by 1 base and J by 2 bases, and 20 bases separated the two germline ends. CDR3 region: CASSQVISVERINTEAFF. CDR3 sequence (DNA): TGCGCCAGCAGCCAAGTGATTTCGGTAGAGAGGATAAACACTGAAGCTTTCTTT.

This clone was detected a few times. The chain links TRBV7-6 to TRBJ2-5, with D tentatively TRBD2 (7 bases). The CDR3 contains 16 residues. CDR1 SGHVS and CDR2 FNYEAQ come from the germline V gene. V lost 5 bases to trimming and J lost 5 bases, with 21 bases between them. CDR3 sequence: CASSPAGAPTHETQYF. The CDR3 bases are TGTGCCAGCAGCCCCGCGGGGGCTCCTACGCATGAGACCCAGTACTTC.

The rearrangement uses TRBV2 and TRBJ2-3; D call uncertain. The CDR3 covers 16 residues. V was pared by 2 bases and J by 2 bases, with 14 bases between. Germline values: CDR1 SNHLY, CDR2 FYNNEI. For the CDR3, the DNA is TGTGCCAGCAGTGAAATAGTTAGCCGCTTCACAGATACGCAGTATTTT. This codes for CASSEIVSRFTDTQYF.

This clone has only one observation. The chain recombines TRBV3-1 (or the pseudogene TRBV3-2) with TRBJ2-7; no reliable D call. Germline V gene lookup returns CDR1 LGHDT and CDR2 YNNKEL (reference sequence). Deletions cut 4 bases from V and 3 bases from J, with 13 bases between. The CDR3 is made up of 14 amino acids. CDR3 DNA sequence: TGTGCCAGCAGCCGTCTCGAGGTGGGCTACGAGCAGTACTTC. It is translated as CASSRLEVGYEQYF.

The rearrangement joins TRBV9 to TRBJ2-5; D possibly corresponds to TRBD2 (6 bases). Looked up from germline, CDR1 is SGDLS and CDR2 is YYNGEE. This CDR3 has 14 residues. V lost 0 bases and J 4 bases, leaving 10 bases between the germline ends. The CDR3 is CASSVAGVGETQYF. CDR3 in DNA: TGTGCCAGCAGCGTAGCGGGAGTAGGAGAGACCCAGTACTTC.

This chain's CDR3 is CSVERGVSGRDTGELFF. In DNA form, the CDR3 reads TGCAGCGTTGAAAGGGGGGTTAGCGGGAGGGACACCGGGGAGCTGTTTTTT. The rearrangement joins TRBV29-1 to TRBJ2-2; TRBD2 matches 11 bases. The CDR3 runs to 17 residues. Trimming took 2 bases from V and 3 from J; bases not matched to a gene: 8. Per germline, CDR1 SQVTM and CDR2 ANQGSEA.

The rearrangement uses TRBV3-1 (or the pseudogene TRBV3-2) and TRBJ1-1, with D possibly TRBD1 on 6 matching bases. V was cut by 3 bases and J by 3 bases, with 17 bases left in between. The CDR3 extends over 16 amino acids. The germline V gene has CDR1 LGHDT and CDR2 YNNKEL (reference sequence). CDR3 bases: TGTGCCAGCAGCCACCGGTCAGGGGAGGGGTACACTGAAGCTTTCTTT. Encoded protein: CASSHRSGEGYTEAFF.

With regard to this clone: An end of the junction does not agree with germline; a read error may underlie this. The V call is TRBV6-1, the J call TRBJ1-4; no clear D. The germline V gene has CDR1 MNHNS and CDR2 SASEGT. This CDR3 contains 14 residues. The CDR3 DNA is TGTGCCAGCGGTGAACCGGGTCGTCCTGAAAAACTGTTTTTT. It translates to CASGEPGRPEKLFF.

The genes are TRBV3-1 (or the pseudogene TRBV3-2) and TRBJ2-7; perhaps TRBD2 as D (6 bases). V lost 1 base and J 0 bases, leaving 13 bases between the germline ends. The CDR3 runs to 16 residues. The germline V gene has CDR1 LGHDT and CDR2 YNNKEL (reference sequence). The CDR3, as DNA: TGTGCCAGCAGCCAAGGCGTGGGACTCAGCTCCTACGAGCAGTACTTC. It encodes CASSQGVGLSSYEQYF.

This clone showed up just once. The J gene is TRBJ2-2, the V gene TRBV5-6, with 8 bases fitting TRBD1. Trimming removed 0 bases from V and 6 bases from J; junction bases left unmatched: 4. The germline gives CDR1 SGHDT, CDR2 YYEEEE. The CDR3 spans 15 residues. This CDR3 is CASSLGTGIPGELFF. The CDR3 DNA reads TGTGCCAGCAGCTTGGGGACAGGGATCCCCGGGGAGCTGTTTTTT.

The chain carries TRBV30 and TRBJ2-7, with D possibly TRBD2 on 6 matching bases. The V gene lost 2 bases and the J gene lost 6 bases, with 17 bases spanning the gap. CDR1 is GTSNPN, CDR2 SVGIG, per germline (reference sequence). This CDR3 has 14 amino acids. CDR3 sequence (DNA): TGTGCCTGGAGTCGGCCGGGGGTTTTGGCCGAGCAGTACTTC. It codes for CAWSRPGVLAEQYF. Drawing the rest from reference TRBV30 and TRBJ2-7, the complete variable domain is SQTIHQWPATLVQPVGSPLSLECTVEGTSNPNLYWYRQAAGRGLQLLFYSVGIGQISSEVPQNLSASRPQDRQFILSSKKLLLSDSGFYLCAWSRPGVLAEQYFGPGTRLTVT.

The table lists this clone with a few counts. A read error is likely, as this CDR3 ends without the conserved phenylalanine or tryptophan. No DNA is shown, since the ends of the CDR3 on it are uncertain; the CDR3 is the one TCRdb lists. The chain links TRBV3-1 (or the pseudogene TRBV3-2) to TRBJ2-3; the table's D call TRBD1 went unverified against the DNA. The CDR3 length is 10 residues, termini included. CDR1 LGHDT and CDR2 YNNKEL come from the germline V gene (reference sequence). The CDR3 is CASSQERQLP.

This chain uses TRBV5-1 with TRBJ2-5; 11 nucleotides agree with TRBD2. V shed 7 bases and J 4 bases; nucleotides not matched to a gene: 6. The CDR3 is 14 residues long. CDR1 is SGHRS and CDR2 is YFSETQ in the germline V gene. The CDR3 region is CASLSGREGETQYF. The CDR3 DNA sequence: TGCGCCAGCCTTAGCGGGAGGGAAGGAGAGACCCAGTACTTC.

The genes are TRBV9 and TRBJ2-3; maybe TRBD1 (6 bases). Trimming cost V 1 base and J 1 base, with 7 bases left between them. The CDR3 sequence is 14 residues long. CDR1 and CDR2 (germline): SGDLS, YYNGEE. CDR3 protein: CASSVRQGTDTQYF. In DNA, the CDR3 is TGTGCCAGCAGCGTACGACAGGGCACAGATACGCAGTATTTT.

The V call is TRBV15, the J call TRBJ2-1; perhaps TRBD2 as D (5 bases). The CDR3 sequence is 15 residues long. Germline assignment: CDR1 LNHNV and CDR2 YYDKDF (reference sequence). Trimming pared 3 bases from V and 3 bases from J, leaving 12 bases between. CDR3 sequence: CATSSSQSGYNEQFF. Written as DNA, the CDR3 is TGTGCCACCAGCAGCTCTCAAAGCGGCTACAATGAGCAGTTCTTC.

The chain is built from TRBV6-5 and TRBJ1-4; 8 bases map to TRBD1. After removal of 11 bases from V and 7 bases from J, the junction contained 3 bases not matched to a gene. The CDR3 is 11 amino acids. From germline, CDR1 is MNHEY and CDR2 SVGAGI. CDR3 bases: TGTGCCGCGGGGACAGGTGAAAAACTGTTTTTT. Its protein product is CAAGTGEKLFF.

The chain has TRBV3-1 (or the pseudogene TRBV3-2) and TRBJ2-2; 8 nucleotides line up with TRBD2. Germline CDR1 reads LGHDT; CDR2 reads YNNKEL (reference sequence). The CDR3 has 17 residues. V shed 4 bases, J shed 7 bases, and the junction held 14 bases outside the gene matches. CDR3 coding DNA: TGTGCCAGCAGCCCCCTTGGCGGGAGGATGGGGGGCGGGGAGCTGTTTTTT. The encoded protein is CASSPLGGRMGGGELFF.

CDR3 region: CASSLWPARDEQFF. Here the CDR3 DNA reads TGTGCCAGCAGTTTATGGCCAGCGCGGGATGAGCAGTTCTTC. The chain has TRBV27 and TRBJ2-1; D is perhaps TRBD2 (5 bases). This CDR3 contains 14 residues. Trimming pared 1 base from V and 8 bases from J, leaving 12 bases between. Germline CDR1 MNHEY, CDR2 SMNVEV (reference sequence).

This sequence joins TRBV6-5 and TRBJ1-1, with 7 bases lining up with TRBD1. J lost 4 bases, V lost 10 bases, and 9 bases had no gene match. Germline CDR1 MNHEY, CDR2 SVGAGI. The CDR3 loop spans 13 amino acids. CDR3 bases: TGTGCCACGAGACAGGGCGAGGGCACTGAAGCTTTCTTT. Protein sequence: CATRQGEGTEAFF.

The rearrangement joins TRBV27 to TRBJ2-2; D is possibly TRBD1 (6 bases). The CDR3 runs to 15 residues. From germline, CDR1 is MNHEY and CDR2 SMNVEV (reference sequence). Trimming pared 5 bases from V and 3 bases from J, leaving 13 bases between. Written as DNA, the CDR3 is TGTGCCAGCAGTCACAAAACAGGGTACACCGGGGAGCTGTTTTTT. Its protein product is CASSHKTGYTGELFF.

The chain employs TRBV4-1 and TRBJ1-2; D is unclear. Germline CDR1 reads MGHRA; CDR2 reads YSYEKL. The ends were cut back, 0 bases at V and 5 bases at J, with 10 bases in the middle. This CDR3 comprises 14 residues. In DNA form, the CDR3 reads TGCGCCAGCAGCCAAGATAGTGGACTTTATGGCTACACCTTC. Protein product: CASSQDSGLYGYTF.

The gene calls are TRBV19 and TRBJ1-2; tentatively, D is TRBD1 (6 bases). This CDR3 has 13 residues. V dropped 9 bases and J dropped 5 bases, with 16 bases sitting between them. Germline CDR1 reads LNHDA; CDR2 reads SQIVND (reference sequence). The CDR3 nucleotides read TGTGCCAGCAGGGGCCAGTTCCCTTATGGCTACACCTTC. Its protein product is CASRGQFPYGYTF.